Listed here is a single T cell receptor (beta chain). Its binding antigen is unknown. Base qualities are missing; no much larger clone stands one base away. This entry is derived from a study of blood T cell repertoires in COVID-19 (dated by TCRdb to between 2020 and 2021). Regarding the study in general: Samples covering the acute and convalescent phases of COVID-19 were provided by collaborators in the United States, Italy and Spain. Samples came from the ongoing ImmuneRACE study (first 160 participants) plus 1,254 subjects from 6 global collaborators. The material from the prospective study consisted of cDNA or gDNA derived from T cells, B-cell-depleted T cells, or PBMCs. Nearly every sample came with metadata listing a de-identified subject ID, COVID-19 status, age in years and sex. The repertoires were released in a freely available public database intended as a resource for research on the immune response to SARS-CoV-2. The dataset comprised deeply sampled blood TCRbeta repertoires from subjects exposed to, actively infected with, or recovered from COVID-19. Where available, HLA class I and class II types were taken from metadata supplied by the sample provider and were not determined by assay-based typing.

TCRbeta CDR3 regions were amplified from genomic DNA using the immunoSEQ Assay, a bias-controlled multiplex PCR. As for the authors' bioinformatics: Nucleated cell counts per sample were estimated from amplification of reference gene primers within the assay. To quantify the absolute abundance of each unique TCRbeta CDR3 rearrangement, sequence reads were collapsed and filtered. For each sample, productive Simpson clonality was calculated as the square root of Simpson's diversity index over productive rearrangements. TCRdb mirrors the immuneACCESS table, restricted to in-frame sequences. Some clones are absent from its copies; in checked studies, under half trace to an unresolved V gene, and the reason for the others is unknown. The V and J calls and clone size come from that table; D and trimming were worked out from the DNA. The sample table contains roughly 370,000 clones; only one count was recorded for 87% of them. The ten top clones hold about a tenth of the sample.

Summary of the overall study and its limitations: The amount of clinical and demographic metadata varied by source and participant and was provided uncurated.

Participants in the prospective study were aged about 18 to 95 years, lived in some 24 United States geographic areas, and enrolled through a virtual design. Cohort assignment in the prospective study relied on participant-reported clinical history from a screening survey and a study questionnaire. Recovered participants in ImmuneRACE Cohort 3 were defined by two consecutive negative NP/OP PCR tests, clearance by a healthcare professional, or resolution of symptoms. Mobile phlebotomists in the prospective study collected whole blood, serum and a nasopharyngeal or oropharyngeal swab from every participant. Prospective study participants could optionally give additional blood draws and questionnaires over a roughly two-month period. Before DNA extraction, blood samples from the prospective study were shipped at room temperature or frozen. Clipping removes 1 base from V and 5 bases from J, with 10 as the unmatched junction base count. The CDR3 has 17 amino acids, counting the end cysteine and phenylalanine. The sequence is cut down to CDR3 DNA, 51 bases in frame from base 1. In the germline V gene, CDR1 corresponds to SGHTA and CDR2 to FQGNSA.

Source material: PBMCs or T cells enriched from blood (not recorded which). This chain joins TRBV7-2 to TRBJ2-7; TRBD2 agrees with 11 junctional bases. The clonotype was recovered from a woman aged 45-65 years who had recovered from COVID-19. The CDR3 reads as follows: CASSLGVSGGALNEQYF. DNA sequence: TGTGCCAGCAGCTTAGGGGTTAGCGGGGGGGCATTAAACGAGCAGTACTTC. This CDR3, with the reference TRBV7-2 and TRBJ2-7 proteins standing in past its ends, gives the full variable domain GAGVSQSPSNKVTEKGKDVELRCDPISGHTALYWYRQSLGQGLEFLIYFQGNSAPDKSGLPSDRFSAERTGGSVSTLTIQRTQQEDSAVYLCASSLGVSGGALNEQYFGPGTRLTVT.